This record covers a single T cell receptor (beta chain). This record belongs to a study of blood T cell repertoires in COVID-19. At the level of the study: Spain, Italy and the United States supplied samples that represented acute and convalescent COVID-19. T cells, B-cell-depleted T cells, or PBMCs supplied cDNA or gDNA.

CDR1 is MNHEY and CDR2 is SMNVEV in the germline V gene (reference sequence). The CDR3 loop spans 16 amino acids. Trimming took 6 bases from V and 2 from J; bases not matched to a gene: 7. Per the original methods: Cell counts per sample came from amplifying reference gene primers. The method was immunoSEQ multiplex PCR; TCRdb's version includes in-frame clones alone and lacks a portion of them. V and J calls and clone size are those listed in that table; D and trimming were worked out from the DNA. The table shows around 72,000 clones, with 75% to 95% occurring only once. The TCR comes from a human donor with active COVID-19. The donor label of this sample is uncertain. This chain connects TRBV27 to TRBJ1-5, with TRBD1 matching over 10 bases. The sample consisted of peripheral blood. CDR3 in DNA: TGTGCCAGCAGCCCTTGGACAGGGGGAGGCAATCAGCCCCAGCATTTT. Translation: CASSPWTGGGNQPQHF.